A selection of T cell receptor beta chains follows, all from one sample in a study of graft-versus-host responses after intestinal transplantation. Their antigens remain unidentified. Profiled with immunoSEQ multiplex PCR; TCRdb holds only in-frame clones, not every one. The sample lists around 89,000 clones, about 90% occurring once. The specimen was unstimulated CD8+ T cells sorted from spleen or lymph node cells, collected before transplant. The receptors derive from a human donor who was the organ donor for an intestinal transplant. CDR3s include the opening cysteine and the closing phenylalanine or tryptophan. The D gene is left open where the match is weak. Size values are once, few and many counts, or a class for expanded clones, and some rows have none.

V gene	clone size	D gene	J gene	CDR3 protein	CDR3 DNA
TRBV7-9	-	-	TRBJ2-3	CASISGSSTDTQYF	TGTGCCAGCATTTCAGGGTCTAGCACAGATACGCAGTATTTT
TRBV28	-	-	TRBJ2-5	CASNPGLVNRPSQETQYF	TGTGCCAGCAACCCCGGTCTGGTCAACAGGCCCTCCCAAGAGACCCAGTACTTC
TRBV19	few	TRBD1	TRBJ2-7	CASSYGTGPYEQYF	TGTGCCAGTAGTTATGGGACAGGCCCCTACGAGCAGTACTTC
TRBV2	-	TRBD1	TRBJ1-3	CASSESRGRGNTIYF	TGTGCCAGCAGTGAAAGTAGGGGGCGTGGAAACACCATATATTTT
TRBV12-5	-	-	TRBJ1-3	CASGLPNLNTIYF	TGTGCTAGTGGTTTGCCAAACTTAAACACCATATATTTT
TRBV19	-	-	TRBJ2-5	CASGPAGTQYF	TGTGCCAGTGGGCCTGCGGGGACCCAGTACTTC
TRBV4-2	-	-	TRBJ1-4	CASSQDNQGMVEKLFF	TGTGCCAGCAGCCAAGACAACCAGGGGATGGTTGAAAAACTGTTTTTT
TRBV9	-	TRBD2	TRBJ2-2	CASSVDFWRGGSSSGELFF	TGTGCCAGCAGCGTAGATTTTTGGCGGGGGGGTTCTTCATCCGGGGAGCTGTTTTTT
TRBV4-2	-	-	TRBJ1-1	CASSQISGMNTEAFF	TGTGCCAGCAGCCAGATCAGCGGAATGAACACTGAAGCTTTCTTT
TRBV29-1	-	TRBD1	TRBJ1-2	CSVRGQANYGYTF	TGCAGCGTTAGGGGGCAAGCTAACTATGGCTACACCTTC
TRBV14	once	TRBD2	TRBJ2-3	CASSSGGTSGDTQYF	TGTGCCAGCAGCTCGGGGGGGACTAGCGGGGATACGCAGTATTTT
TRBV9	-	TRBD2	TRBJ2-2	CASSVPTSGGGNTGELFF	TGTGCCAGCAGCGTACCGACTAGCGGGGGGGGAAACACCGGGGAGCTGTTTTTT
TRBV7-8	-	TRBD1	TRBJ2-1	CASWRGQGPPVVYNEQFF	TGTGCCAGCTGGAGGGGACAGGGACCACCAGTAGTCTACAATGAGCAGTTCTTC
TRBV19	-	TRBD2	TRBJ2-3	CASSIVERASGGSVTDTQYF	TGTGCCAGTAGTATAGTGGAGCGGGCTAGCGGGGGGTCAGTCACAGATACGCAGTATTTT
TRBV28	-	-	TRBJ2-2	CASSLLSGPGELFF	TGTGCCAGCAGTCTACTTAGCGGCCCCGGGGAGCTGTTTTTT
TRBV4-2	-	TRBD2	TRBJ2-7	CASSQSGGYEQYF	TGTGCCAGCAGCCAGAGCGGGGGCTACGAGCAGTACTTC
TRBV28	-	TRBD2	TRBJ2-3	CASSSLTSPGLPDTQYF	TGTGCCAGCAGTTCACTGACTAGCCCGGGCCTGCCTGATACGCAGTATTTT
TRBV4-3	-	TRBD2	TRBJ2-3	CASSQDWASGITDTQYF	TGCGCCAGCAGCCAAGATTGGGCTAGCGGGATAACAGATACGCAGTATTTT
TRBV2	-	-	TRBJ2-7	CASSESLQTSYEQYF	TGTGCCAGCAGTGAATCTTTACAAACCTCCTACGAGCAGTACTTC
TRBV5-6	-	TRBD2	TRBJ2-1	CASSPGGSGLAFYNEQFF	TGTGCCAGCAGCCCGGGGGGGTCGGGACTAGCGTTCTACAATGAGCAGTTCTTC
TRBV11-2	-	TRBD2	TRBJ2-5	CASSPRDYRETQYF	TGTGCCAGCAGCCCAAGGGACTACCGAGAGACCCAGTACTTC
TRBV28	-	-	TRBJ1-4	CASSLTAGENEKLFF	TGTGCCAGCAGTTTAACTGCCGGGGAAAATGAAAAACTGTTTTTT
TRBV30	once	-	TRBJ1-1	CAWSSPSAWNTEAFF	TGTGCCTGGAGTTCGCCGAGCGCTTGGAACACTGAAGCTTTCTTT
TRBV4-2	-	TRBD1	TRBJ1-1	CASSPPGTGLMFWTQISLNTEAFF	TGTGCCAGCAGCCCACCCGGGACAGGGTTAATGTTTTGGACCCAAATATCTTTGAACACTGAAGCTTTCTTT
TRBV5-1	-	-	TRBJ2-7	CASSLFGSYEQYF	TGCGCCAGCAGCTTGTTCGGCTCCTACGAGCAGTACTTC